Following are 19 T cell receptor beta chains from one sample sequenced in a study of blood T cells in healthy people across ages. Primed by a sample-barcoded 5' primer and a J-beta primer mix, a second PCR proceeded for 7 to 11 cycles. TCRdb fed the 5' RACE reads into MiXCR, producing one record per CDR3 protein. The table lists over 1,500,000 distinct CDR3 sequences, 49% of them singletons. The sample consisted of blood. These receptor sequences come from a middle-aged woman in good health.

The chain recombines TRBV5-1 with TRBJ2-6; the match to TRBD2 covers 7 bases. The V and J ends lost 0 bases and 1 base, in that order; junction bases with no gene match: 4. Germline V gene lookup returns CDR1 SGHRS and CDR2 YFSETQ. The length of the CDR3 is 17 residues. The CDR3 spells CASSLGLATSGANVLTF. CDR3 DNA sequence: TGCGCCAGCAGCTTGGGACTAGCTACGTCTGGGGCCAACGTCCTGACTTTC.

The chain employs TRBV28 and TRBJ2-5, with D uncertain. In germline, CDR1 is MDHEN, CDR2 SYDVKM. The CDR3 contains 15 residues. Between the trimmed V and J ends, which lost 3 bases and 1 base, there was a span of 12 bases. Here the CDR3 DNA reads TGTGCCAGCAGTTTCCCGGCGCCTAGCCAAGAGACCCAGTACTTC. Translating it yields CASSFPAPSQETQYF.

Comment on this clonotype: One end of the junction is discordant with germline, which a read error may explain. This rearrangement joins TRBV28 to TRBJ2-1, with 8 bases aligning to TRBD2. Matching the DNA end better, TRBJ2-7 makes the J call doubtful. This CDR3 has 15 amino acids. CDR1 is MDHEN, CDR2 SYDVKM, per germline. The CDR3 DNA follows: TGTGCCAGCAGACTTAGCGGGGCCGCCTCCCACGAGCAGTACTTC. Amino acids: CASRLSGAASHEQYF.

V and J are TRBV28 and TRBJ2-1, with TRBD2 as a possible D gene (6 bases). V was cut by 3 bases and J by 10 bases, with 19 bases left in between. The CDR3 is 15 residues long. Germline CDR1 MDHEN, CDR2 SYDVKM. The CDR3, as DNA: TGTGCCAGCAGTTTGCCGGGACTTAGGGCTGGAGAGCAGTTCTTC. Protein: CASSLPGLRAGEQFF.

This chain links TRBV6-1 with TRBJ2-1; D perhaps matches TRBD1 (7 bases). V gave up 1 base and J gave up 7 bases, with 32 bases separating them. This CDR3 is built from 21 residues. Germline-derived CDR1 and CDR2 are MNHNS and SASEGT. The CDR3 here is CASSEEFSGLGGTGVRNEQFF. DNA for the CDR3: TGTGCCAGCAGTGAAGAGTTTTCGGGCCTGGGGGGAACAGGGGTAAGGAATGAGCAGTTCTTC.

V is TRBV6-2 or TRBV6-3 and J is TRBJ2-4; maybe TRBD2 (6 bases). The V and J ends lost 5 bases and 6 bases respectively, with 14 bases between them. CDR1 MNHEY and CDR2 SVGEGT come from the germline V gene. The CDR3 is 14 amino acids. The CDR3 is CASSGGSGLNIQYF. The DNA for the CDR3 is TGTGCCAGCAGTGGAGGTAGCGGATTAAACATTCAGTACTTC.

The chain is built from TRBV10-3 and TRBJ1-2; perhaps TRBD1 as D (6 bases). Germline V gene sequence: CDR1 ENHRY, CDR2 SYGVKD. The CDR3 consists of 16 residues. V shed 0 bases and J shed 0 bases, with 11 bases lying between them. The CDR3 sequence is CAISESGGASNYGYTF. For the CDR3, the DNA is TGTGCCATCAGTGAGTCGGGGGGGGCTTCTAACTATGGCTACACCTTC.

Written as DNA, the CDR3 is TGTGCCAGCAGTGAAGGATCGTTGCCTACAGATACGCAGTATTTT. It translates to CASSEGSLPTDTQYF. The rearrangement joins TRBV6-1 to TRBJ2-3; the D is unclear. Trimming left V 1 base short and J 3 bases short, with 11 bases between. Germline CDR1 MNHNS, CDR2 SASEGT. The CDR3 is 15 amino acids.

A note on this clonotype: One junction end disagrees with the germline gene, perhaps due to a read error. The V gene is TRBV7-9, the J gene TRBJ2-3, with D hard to call. The CDR3 extends over 13 amino acids. Germline CDR1 reads SEHNR; CDR2 reads FQNEAQ (reference sequence). In DNA, the CDR3 is TGCGCCAGCTATGAGGAACCCAGGGATACGCAGTATTTT. It is translated as CASYEEPRDTQYF.

This clonotype was counted between two and nine times. The chain couples TRBV15 to TRBJ1-2; no definite D call. Trimming cost V 0 bases and J 0 bases, with 8 bases left between them. CDR3 length equals 15 residues. From germline, CDR1 is LNHNV and CDR2 YYDKDF (reference sequence). The CDR3 sequence is CATSRDRNPNYGYTF. Here the CDR3 DNA reads TGTGCCACCAGCAGAGACAGGAATCCTAACTATGGCTACACCTTC.

This clonotype showed up just a few times. The chain links TRBV7-9 to TRBJ2-1, with 9 bases that match TRBD2. The CDR3 contains 17 residues. The V gene's germline CDR1 is SEHNR and CDR2 FQNEAQ (reference sequence). V gave up 2 bases and J gave up 3 bases; unmatched junction bases: 8. The CDR3 here is CASSLTSGAGGYNEQFF. For the CDR3, the DNA is TGTGCCAGCAGCTTAACGTCAGGAGCGGGGGGCTACAATGAGCAGTTCTTC.

This chain joins TRBV19 and TRBJ2-7; the D is unclear. The length of the CDR3 is 13 residues. CDR1 and CDR2 (germline): LNHDA, SQIVND (reference sequence). V was trimmed by 10 bases and J by 0 bases, leaving 13 bases between them. The CDR3 sequence is CATARRSSYEQYF. The CDR3 coding sequence is TGTGCCACCGCCCGACGGTCCTCCTACGAGCAGTACTTC.

The rearrangement joins TRBV4-2 to TRBJ1-1, with unresolved D. The length of the CDR3 is 13 residues. Trimming took off 0 bases at V and 3 bases at J, with 5 bases between the two ends. The V gene's germline CDR1 is LGHNA and CDR2 YNFKEQ. DNA of the CDR3: TGTGCCAGCAGCCAAGATCCCTACACTGAAGCTTTCTTT. Translating it yields CASSQDPYTEAFF.

The rearrangement uses TRBV28 and TRBJ2-5; 8 nucleotides agree with TRBD2. There are 13 residues in the CDR3. CDR1 and CDR2 from the germline V gene are MDHEN and SYDVKM. V lost 2 bases and J lost 13; bases outside the gene matches: 9. Here the CDR3 DNA reads TGTGCCAGCAGTTTAGACAGCGGGAGAGTGGCGTACTTC. Amino acids: CASSLDSGRVAYF.

The genes are TRBV11-3 and TRBJ2-1, with D possibly TRBD1 on 6 matching bases. V lost 4 bases, J lost 13 bases, and 11 bases lay in between. The CDR3 consists of 11 residues. From germline, CDR1 is SGHNT and CDR2 YENEEA. The CDR3 DNA sequence: TGTGCCAGCAGCTCCGGGACACCCCAGTTCTTC. This encodes CASSSGTPQFF.

The rearrangement joins TRBV4-1 to TRBJ1-5; no firm D call. Germline loops: CDR1 MGHRA, CDR2 YSYEKL. V lost 1 base to trimming and J lost 1 base, with 5 bases between them. The CDR3 spans 14 residues. For the CDR3, the DNA is TGCGCCAGCAGCCAAGGGTTCAGCAATCAGCCCCAGCATTTT. This encodes CASSQGFSNQPQHF.

The J gene is TRBJ2-3, the V gene TRBV11-2, with 12 bases identical to TRBD2. This CDR3 spans 17 amino acids. With V trimmed by 2 bases and J by 4 bases, 7 bases remained unmatched. Germline V gene data show CDR1 as SGHAT and CDR2 as FQNNGV. For the CDR3, the DNA is TGTGCCAGCAGCTTATCACGGACTAGCGGGGTTTCAGATACGCAGTATTTT. This sequence encodes CASSLSRTSGVSDTQYF.

The table lists this clonotype with a few counts. The rearrangement joins TRBV4-1 to TRBJ2-4; 10 bases match TRBD1. V shed 0 bases and J 13 bases; nucleotides not matched to a gene: 9. Per germline, CDR1 MGHRA and CDR2 YSYEKL. CDR3 size: 15 residues. The CDR3 DNA reads as TGCGCCAGCAGCCAAGATCTGGGACAGGGGAGGGAGCAGTACTTC. Protein product: CASSQDLGQGREQYF.

This clonotype showed up just once. V and J are TRBV20-1 and TRBJ2-1; TRBD1 aligns across 8 bases. This CDR3 has 14 residues. The V and J ends lost 0 bases and 4 bases, in that order; junction bases with no gene match: 2. CDR1 and CDR2 from the germline V gene are DFQATT and SNEGSKA (reference sequence). The CDR3 DNA is TGCAGTGCTAGAGAACAGGGGGAATACAATGAGCAGTTCTTC. Protein product: CSAREQGEYNEQFF.